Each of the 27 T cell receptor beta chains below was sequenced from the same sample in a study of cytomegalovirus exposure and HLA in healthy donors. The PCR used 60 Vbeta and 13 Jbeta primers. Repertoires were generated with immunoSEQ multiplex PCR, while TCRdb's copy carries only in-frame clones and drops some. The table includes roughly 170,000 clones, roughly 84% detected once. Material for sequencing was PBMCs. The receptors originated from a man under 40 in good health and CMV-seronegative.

CDR3 nucleotide sequence: TGTGCCAGCAGTTTTCACAGGGGTATGAACACTGAAGCTTTCTTT. Encoded protein: CASSFHRGMNTEAFF. The chain employs TRBV27 and TRBJ1-1; 7 nucleotides agree with TRBD1. With V trimmed by 3 bases and J by 0 bases, 4 bases remained unmatched. The CDR3 is 15 amino acids. CDR1 is MNHEY and CDR2 is SMNVEV in the germline V gene (reference sequence).

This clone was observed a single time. The CDR3 DNA is TGTGCCAGCAGCTTAGATTATGAGGGGGCGTCCGAGCAGTACTTC. This codes for CASSLDYEGASEQYF. This chain joins TRBV11-3 and TRBJ2-7, with TRBD1 matching 7 bases. The junction had 8 bases not matched to a gene; V was cut back by 0 bases and J by 6 bases. The CDR3 covers 15 residues. In germline, CDR1 is SGHNT, CDR2 YENEEA.

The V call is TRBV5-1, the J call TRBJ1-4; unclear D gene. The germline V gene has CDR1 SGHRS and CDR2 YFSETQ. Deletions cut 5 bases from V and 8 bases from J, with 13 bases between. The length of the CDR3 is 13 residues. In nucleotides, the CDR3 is TGCGCCAGCAGGTCGGGAGATTCAGAAAAACTGTTTTTT. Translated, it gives CASRSGDSEKLFF.

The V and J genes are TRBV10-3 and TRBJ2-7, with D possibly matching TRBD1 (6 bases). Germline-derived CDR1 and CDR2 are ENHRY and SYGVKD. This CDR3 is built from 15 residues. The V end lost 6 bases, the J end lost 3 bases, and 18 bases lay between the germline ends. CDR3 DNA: TGTGCCATCAGGAGGTTGGAACAGGGCCACTACGAGCAGTACTTC. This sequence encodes CAIRRLEQGHYEQYF.

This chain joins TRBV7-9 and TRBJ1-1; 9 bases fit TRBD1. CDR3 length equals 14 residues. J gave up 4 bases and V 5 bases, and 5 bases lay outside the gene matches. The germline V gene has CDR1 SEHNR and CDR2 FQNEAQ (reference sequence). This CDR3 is CASSRGQGGTEAFF. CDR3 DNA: TGTGCCAGCAGCCGGGGACAGGGTGGCACTGAAGCTTTCTTT.

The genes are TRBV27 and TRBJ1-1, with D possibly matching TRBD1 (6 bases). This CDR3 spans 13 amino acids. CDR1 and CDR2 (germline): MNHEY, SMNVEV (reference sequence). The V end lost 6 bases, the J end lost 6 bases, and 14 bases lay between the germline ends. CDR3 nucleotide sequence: TGTGCCAGCAGGCCCCACAGGGTTCCTGAAGCTTTCTTT. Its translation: CASRPHRVPEAFF.

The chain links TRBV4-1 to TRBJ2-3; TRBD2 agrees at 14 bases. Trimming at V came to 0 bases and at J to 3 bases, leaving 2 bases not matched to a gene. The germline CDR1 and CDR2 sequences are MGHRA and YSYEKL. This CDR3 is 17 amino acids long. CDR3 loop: CASSQEGLAGATDTQYF. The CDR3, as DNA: TGCGCCAGCAGCCAAGAGGGACTAGCGGGGGCGACAGATACGCAGTATTTT.

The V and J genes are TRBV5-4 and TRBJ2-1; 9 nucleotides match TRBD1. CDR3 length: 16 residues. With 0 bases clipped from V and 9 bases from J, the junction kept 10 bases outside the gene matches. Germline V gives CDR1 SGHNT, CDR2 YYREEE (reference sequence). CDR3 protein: CASSLVLGTGSAEQFF. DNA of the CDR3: TGTGCCAGCAGCTTGGTCCTGGGGACAGGGTCGGCTGAGCAGTTCTTC.

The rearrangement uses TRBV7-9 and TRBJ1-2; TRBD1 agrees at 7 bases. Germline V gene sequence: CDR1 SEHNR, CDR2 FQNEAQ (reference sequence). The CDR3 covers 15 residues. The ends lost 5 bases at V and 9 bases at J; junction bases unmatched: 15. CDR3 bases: TGTGCCAGCAGCCCCGGGACAGAGGGAAGGTATAGCTACACCTTC. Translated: CASSPGTEGRYSYTF.

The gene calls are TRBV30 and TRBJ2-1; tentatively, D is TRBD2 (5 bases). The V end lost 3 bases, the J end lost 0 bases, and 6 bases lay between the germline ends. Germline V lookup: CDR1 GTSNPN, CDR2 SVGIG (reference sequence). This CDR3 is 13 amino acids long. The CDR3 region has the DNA TGTGCCTGGAGAGGGAGCTCCTACAATGAGCAGTTCTTC. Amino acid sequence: CAWRGSSYNEQFF.

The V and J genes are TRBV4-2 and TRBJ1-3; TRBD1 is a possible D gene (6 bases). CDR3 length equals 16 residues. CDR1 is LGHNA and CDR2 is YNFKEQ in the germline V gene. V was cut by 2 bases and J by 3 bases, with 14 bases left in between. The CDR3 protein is CASSQRGGADGNTIYF. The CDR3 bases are TGTGCCAGCAGCCAAAGGGGGGGGGCGGATGGAAACACCATATATTTT.

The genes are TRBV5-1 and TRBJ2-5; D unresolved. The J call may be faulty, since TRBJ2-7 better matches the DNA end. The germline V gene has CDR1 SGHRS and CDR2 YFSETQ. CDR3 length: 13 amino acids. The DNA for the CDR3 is TGCGCCAGCAGCTTGGCTCCAGACTACGAGCAGTACTTC. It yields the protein CASSLAPDYEQYF.

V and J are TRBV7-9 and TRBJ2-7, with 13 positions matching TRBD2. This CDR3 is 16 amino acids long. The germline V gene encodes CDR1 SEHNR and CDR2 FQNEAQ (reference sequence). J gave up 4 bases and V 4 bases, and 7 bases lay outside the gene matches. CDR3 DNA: TGTGCCAGCAGCTCAGCGCCGGGACTAGCGGGATACGAGCAGTACTTC. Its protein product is CASSSAPGLAGYEQYF.

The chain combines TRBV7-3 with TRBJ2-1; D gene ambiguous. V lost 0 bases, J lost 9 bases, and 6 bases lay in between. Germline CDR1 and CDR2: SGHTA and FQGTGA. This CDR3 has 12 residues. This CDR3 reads CASSLTPSEQFF. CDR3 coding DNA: TGTGCCAGCAGCTTAACCCCTAGTGAGCAGTTCTTC.

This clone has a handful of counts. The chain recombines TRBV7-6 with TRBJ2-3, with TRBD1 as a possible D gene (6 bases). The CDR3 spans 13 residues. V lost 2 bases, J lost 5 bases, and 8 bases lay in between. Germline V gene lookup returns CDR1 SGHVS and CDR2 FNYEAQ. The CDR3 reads CASSLQGQDTQYF. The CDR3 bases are TGTGCCAGCAGCTTACAGGGGCAAGATACGCAGTATTTT.

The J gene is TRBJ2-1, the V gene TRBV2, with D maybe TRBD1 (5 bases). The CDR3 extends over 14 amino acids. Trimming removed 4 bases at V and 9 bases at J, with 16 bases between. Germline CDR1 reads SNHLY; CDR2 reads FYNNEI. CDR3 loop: CASSGTLGIGEQFF. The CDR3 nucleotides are TGTGCCAGCAGTGGGACATTGGGCATTGGTGAGCAGTTCTTC.

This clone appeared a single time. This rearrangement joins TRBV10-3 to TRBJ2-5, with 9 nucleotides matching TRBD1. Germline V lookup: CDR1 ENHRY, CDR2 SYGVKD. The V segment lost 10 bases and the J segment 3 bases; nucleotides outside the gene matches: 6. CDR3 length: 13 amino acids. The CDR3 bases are TGTGCCAATGGACAGGGGCCCAAAGAGACCCAGTACTTC. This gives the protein CANGQGPKETQYF.

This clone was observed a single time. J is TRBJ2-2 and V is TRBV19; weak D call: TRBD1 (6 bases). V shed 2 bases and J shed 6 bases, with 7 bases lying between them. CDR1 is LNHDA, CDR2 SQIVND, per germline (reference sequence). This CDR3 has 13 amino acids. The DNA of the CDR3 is TGTGCCAGTAGTATAAAGGGGGCCGGGGAGCTGTTTTTT. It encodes CASSIKGAGELFF.

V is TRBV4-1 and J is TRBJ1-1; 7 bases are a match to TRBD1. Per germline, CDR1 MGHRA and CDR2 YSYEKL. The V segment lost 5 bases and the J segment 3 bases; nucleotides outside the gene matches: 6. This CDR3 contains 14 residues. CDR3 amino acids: CASSSQGTDTEAFF. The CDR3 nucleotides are TGCGCCAGCAGCTCACAGGGGACCGACACTGAAGCTTTCTTT.

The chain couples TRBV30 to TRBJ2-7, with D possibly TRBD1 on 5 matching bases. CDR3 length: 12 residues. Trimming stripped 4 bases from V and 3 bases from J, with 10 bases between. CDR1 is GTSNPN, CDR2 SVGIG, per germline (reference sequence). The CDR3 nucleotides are TGTGCCTGGAAGGGCAGGGACTACGAGCAGTACTTC. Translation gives CAWKGRDYEQYF.

The chain's CDR3 is CASSLGTGGEQYF. Here the CDR3 DNA reads TGCGCCAGCAGCTTGGGGACAGGGGGCGAGCAGTACTTC. The V and J genes are TRBV5-1 and TRBJ2-7, with 10 bases aligning to TRBD1. This CDR3 is built from 13 residues. J gave up 6 bases and V 0 bases, and 0 bases lay outside the gene matches. Germline V gene data show CDR1 as SGHRS and CDR2 as YFSETQ.

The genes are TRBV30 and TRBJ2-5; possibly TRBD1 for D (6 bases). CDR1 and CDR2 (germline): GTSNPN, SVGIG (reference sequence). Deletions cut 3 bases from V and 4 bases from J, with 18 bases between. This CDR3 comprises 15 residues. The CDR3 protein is CAWRGRSRGVETQYF. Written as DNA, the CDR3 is TGTGCCTGGAGGGGCAGAAGCAGGGGTGTAGAGACCCAGTACTTC.

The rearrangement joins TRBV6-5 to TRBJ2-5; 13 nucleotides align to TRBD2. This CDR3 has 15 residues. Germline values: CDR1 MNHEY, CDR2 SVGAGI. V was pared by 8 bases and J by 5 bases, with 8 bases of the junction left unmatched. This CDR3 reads CASSGLAGARETQYF. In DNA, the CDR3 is TGTGCCAGCTCCGGACTAGCGGGGGCCAGGGAGACCCAGTACTTC.

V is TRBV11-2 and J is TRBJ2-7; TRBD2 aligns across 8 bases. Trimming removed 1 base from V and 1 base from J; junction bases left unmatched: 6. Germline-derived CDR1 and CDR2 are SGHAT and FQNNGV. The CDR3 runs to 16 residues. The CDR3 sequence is CASSLASGLASYEQYF. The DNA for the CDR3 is TGTGCCAGCAGCTTAGCTAGTGGACTAGCTTCCTACGAGCAGTACTTC.

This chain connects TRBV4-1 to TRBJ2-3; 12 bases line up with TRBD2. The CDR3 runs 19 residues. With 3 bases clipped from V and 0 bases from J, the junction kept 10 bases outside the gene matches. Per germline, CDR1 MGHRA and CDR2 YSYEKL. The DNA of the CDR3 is TGCGCCAGCAGCCACGATACTAGCGGGGGGACCCTCAGCACAGATACGCAGTATTTT. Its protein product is CASSHDTSGGTLSTDTQYF.

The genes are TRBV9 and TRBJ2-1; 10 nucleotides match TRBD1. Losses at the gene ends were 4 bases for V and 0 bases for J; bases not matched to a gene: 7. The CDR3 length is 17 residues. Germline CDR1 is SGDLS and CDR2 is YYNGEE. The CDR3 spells CASSFRQGASSYNEQFF. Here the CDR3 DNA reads TGTGCCAGCAGCTTTCGACAGGGGGCGTCCTCCTACAATGAGCAGTTCTTC. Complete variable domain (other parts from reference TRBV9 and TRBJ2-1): DSGVTQTPKHLITATGQRVTLRCSPRSGDLSVYWYQQSLDQGLQFLIQYYNGEERAKGNILERFSAQQFPDLHSELNLSSLELGDSALYFCASSFRQGASSYNEQFFGPGTRLTVL.

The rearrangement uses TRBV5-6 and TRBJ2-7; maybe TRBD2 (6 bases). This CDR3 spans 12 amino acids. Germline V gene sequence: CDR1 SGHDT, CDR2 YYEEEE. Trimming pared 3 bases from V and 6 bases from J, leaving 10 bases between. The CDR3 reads CASSSGGVEQYF. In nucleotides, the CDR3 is TGTGCCAGCAGCTCCGGGGGAGTCGAGCAGTACTTC.